This T cell receptor beta chain derives from a study of cytomegalovirus exposure and HLA in healthy donors (dated by TCRdb to the late 2010s). About the investigation overall: In an earlier analysis of fewer than 750 of the donors, 276 Gb of sequence data and some 100 million unique TCR beta sequences from about 190 million T cells were reported. An early release covering roughly 640 HLA-typed donors comprised roughly 300 gigabases of sequencing data and roughly 85 million unique TCR sequences. Of the 300 to 400 genotyped donors, over 70% fell in the genetic ancestry cluster associated with self-reported Caucasian donors. The study was designed to test whether signatures of past pathogen exposure could be identified by cataloging public T cell receptors. The study used immunosequencing to profile the T cell repertoires of some 600 subjects and linked those repertoires to cytomegalovirus serostatus. In addition to the first cohort of 500 to 850 subjects, a separate validation cohort of around 110 different subjects was used. To predict cytomegalovirus infection status, the study combined high-throughput TCR immunosequencing, statistical association of individual TCRs with disease status, and machine learning. A later analysis re-analyzed previously published TCR beta repertoires from approximately 670 donors and added high-resolution HLA genotyping to study TCR occurrence patterns. Rather than using new phenotypic data, the later analysis identified candidate immune exposures from TCR beta sequences and from how often those sequences occurred across donors. An earlier analysis of around 580 of the donors used high-throughput TCR beta sequencing to judge whether each TCR beta V gene segment behaved as functional or pseudogenic. Donor age, sex, ethnicity and CMV serostatus were collected together with the repertoire data. A later genetic analysis used genome-wide SNP genotypes for about 65% of the 666 donors, treating that subset as a discovery cohort. All discovery cohort repertoires had been generated on a single sequencing platform. Class I and class II HLA loci were covered by the typing at four-digit resolution. Typing coverage varied by locus: roughly 629-640 donors for A, B, C, DRB1 and DQB1; roughly 560 for DQA1; over 600 for DPA1; about 450 for DPB1. Roughly 5 DR-DQ haplotypes were handled as single units for association and clustering, since linkage in the cohort was strong. Across some 400 genotyped donors of the cohort, an average of about 240,000 unique TCR beta nucleotide sequences per donor were sequenced, and around 20% of those sequences were non-productive. What the authors observed across the whole study: Some IMGT-functional V segments, including TRBV6-2 and TRBV6-3, could not be distinguished by the 87-base-pair reads and were therefore excluded. The only immune exposure information available for the cohort was CMV serostatus. Sequencing depth was assumed to be roughly uniform across donors in the presence/absence analyses, though that assumption may not hold. In a later analysis, HLA-associated TCR beta chains showed more clonal expansion and lower generation probabilities than non-associated chains that were equally common. In a later analysis, around 17,000 TCR beta sequences were associated with specific HLA alleles at a false discovery rate of 0.05. Only TCR beta chains were sequenced in this cohort, and the absence of alpha or paired-chain data limited detectable features. A cluster of highly shared sequence variants was judged likely to represent a technical artifact of the sequencing pipeline. A later analysis found that most CMV-associated TCR beta chains appeared HLA-restricted, with HLA associations seemingly driven largely by CMV exposure. A later genetic analysis reported fewer N-insertions in productive TCRs among donors in an Asian-associated ancestry cluster than the roughly 700-donor mean. The authors suggested that the approach could potentially be generalized to other disease states and immunological phenotypes. The study listed 164 TCR beta chains as associated with cytomegalovirus. Because some donors lacked HLA typing at each locus, the association tests relied only on the typed subset. Cytomegalovirus status was reported to be diagnosed by the classifier with high specificity and sensitivity in both the original and validation cohorts. In vitro tests confirmed that a few of the cytomegalovirus-associated TCR beta chains recognize cytomegalovirus antigens. When HLA alleles, especially DR and DQ, strongly co-occurred, TCR associations were difficult to assign to individual alleles. A later analysis found that TCR association rates varied across HLA loci, with DRB1 alleles showing the most associated TCRs and HLA-C alleles the fewest. An association between a missense DCLRE1C variant and V-gene and J-gene trimming of TCR beta chains was found in a later genetic analysis and replicated in an independent cohort. Correlated functional status among segregating V segments might be attributable to linkage disequilibrium, but an unknown experimental factor could not be ruled out. According to a later analysis, parvovirus B19, influenza, CMV and Epstein-Barr virus appeared linked to several top co-occurrence clusters. A further reported finding was that TCR beta sequences accurately predicted the HLA-A and HLA-B alleles for most subjects in the first cohort. About 17 rarely observed V segments, including chromosome 9 orphons, were excluded from the earlier analysis of some 590 of the donors because counts were too low. Across donors, most TCR sequences were observed very rarely, whereas some public TCRs were present in many individuals. Broadly in line with IMGT annotations, most TCR beta V segments showed up in productive rearrangements about 90% or about 30% of the time in an earlier analysis of approximately 600 of the donors.

The cohort consisted of 600 to 750 healthy bone marrow donors. All cohort members were sampled while nominally healthy, although unrecorded immune exposures were likely present. The donor was CMV seropositive and belonged to the group of over 250 seropositive cohort members. A peripheral blood sample was collected from each donor, and TCR beta sequencing was performed on peripheral blood mononuclear cells. The Qiagen DNeasy Blood Extraction Kit was used to extract genomic DNA from the blood cell samples. The CDR3 measures 12 amino acids from cysteine to phenylalanine. Only the CDR3 portion is preserved as DNA: 36 bases, with reading frame beginning at the first base. The junction shows trimming of 5 bases on V and 7 bases on J, and the gene matches do not reach 3 bases of it. The germline V gene (reference sequence) specifies SEHNR as CDR1 and FQNEAQ as CDR2. Only a few counts were recorded for this clone. Its antigen specificity is not known. Base qualities are not at hand, and no much larger clone is one base apart.

Receptors were amplified or captured by the immunoSEQ multiplex PCR assay. For the multiplex PCR, a mixture combining 60 forward primers for TCR Vbeta segments and 13 reverse primers for TCR Jbeta segments was used. A multiplex PCR assay on genomic DNA amplified the CDR3 region of rearranged TCR beta genes. The Illumina HiSeq System was used to sequence the amplified TCR beta libraries as 87-base-pair reads. Processing in the source paper ran as follows. In a later analysis, approximately 74 million unique TCR beta chains were counted across the 666 repertoires, and about 9.9 million of these chains were shared by at least two donors. To remove PCR and sequencing errors, raw reads were error-corrected and collapsed into unique sequences using a nearest-neighbor algorithm that merged closely related sequences. Alignment of CDR3 sequences to IMGT reference sequences was used to assign V, D and J gene segments. For a sequence to be retained, a match of at least six nucleotides to both a V gene segment and a J gene segment was required. Rearrangements were classified as productive when the CDR3 lacked stop codons and remained in frame with V and J, and all other rearrangements were classified as non-productive. CDR3 was defined by IMGT convention, running from the second conserved V-encoded cysteine to the conserved J-encoded phenylalanine. The earlier analysis of about 590 of the donors excluded sequences that lacked an unambiguous match to a single V gene segment. In an earlier analysis of 587 of the donors, a V segment was called functional when productive rearrangements were above 56.7%, and segregating when the standard deviation between donors exceeded 5%. A statistical classification framework was developed to diagnose cytomegalovirus status using the catalog of TCR beta chain sequences. A later analysis assigned V and J genes by comparing TCR nucleotide sequences with IMGT/GENE-DB human TR gene sequences. Using the TCRdist pipeline, a later analysis assigned CDR3 sequences along with most-parsimonious VDJ recombination scenarios. In a later analysis, each TCR beta chain was defined by its CDR3 amino acid sequence together with its V-gene family, and reads lacking a unique V-gene family were excluded. A later analysis removed 592 highly shared, low-generation-probability nucleotide sequences to deal with suspected cross-contamination and a sequencing artifact. In a later analysis, a clonal expansion index was calculated for each public chain from normalized within-repertoire ranks of inferred template counts. In a later analysis, generation probabilities were computed with a VDJ recombination model fitted to out-of-frame rearrangements, and the resulting probabilities were checked against IGoR. A later analysis scored TCR-TCR, TCR-HLA and TCR-CMV co-occurrence with hypergeometric tests, applying a repertoire-size bias correction to TCR pairs. In a later analysis, false discovery rates were estimated by permuting HLA or CMV assignments 20 times. In a later analysis, co-occurring TCRs were grouped with DBSCAN, and TCRdist sequence similarity was added when clustering was performed within HLA-allele-positive subsets. For co-occurrence clustering, repertoires with fewer than 30,000 or more than 120,000 public chains were excluded, along with five repertoires with anomalous nucleotide sharing. In its TCRdb copy, this immuneACCESS table keeps in-frame sequences only and misses some clones. Where compared with another copy, unresolved V genes explain less than half of these, and the others have no known cause. From that table come the V and J calls and clone size; the DNA was used to work out D and trimming. Recorded for this sample are some 200,000 clones; 60% to 85% of them occurred a single time. In total, the top ten clones hold roughly 1.4% of the sample.

This sequence was found in a girl under 18 in good health and CMV-seropositive. Sequenced sample: PBMCs. The chain couples TRBV7-9 to TRBJ1-1, with 8 bases matching TRBD1. At the DNA level, the sequence is TGTGCCAGCAGCGCAGGGGGCGGTGAAGCTTTCTTT. This translates into CASSAGGGEAFF.